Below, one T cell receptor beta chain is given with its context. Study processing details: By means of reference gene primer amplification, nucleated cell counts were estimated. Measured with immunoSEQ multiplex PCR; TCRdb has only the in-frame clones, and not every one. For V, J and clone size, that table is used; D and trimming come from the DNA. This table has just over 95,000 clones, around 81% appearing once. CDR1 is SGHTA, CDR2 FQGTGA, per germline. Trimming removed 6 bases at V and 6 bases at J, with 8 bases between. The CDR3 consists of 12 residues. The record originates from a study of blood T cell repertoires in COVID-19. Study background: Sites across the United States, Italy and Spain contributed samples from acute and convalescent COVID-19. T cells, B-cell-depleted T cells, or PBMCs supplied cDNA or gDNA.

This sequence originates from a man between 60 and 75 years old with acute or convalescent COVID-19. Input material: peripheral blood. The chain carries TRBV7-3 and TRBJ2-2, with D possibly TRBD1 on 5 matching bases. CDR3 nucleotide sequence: TGTGCCAGCAGTTCAGGGTCCGGGGAGCTGTTTTTT. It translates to CASSSGSGELFF.